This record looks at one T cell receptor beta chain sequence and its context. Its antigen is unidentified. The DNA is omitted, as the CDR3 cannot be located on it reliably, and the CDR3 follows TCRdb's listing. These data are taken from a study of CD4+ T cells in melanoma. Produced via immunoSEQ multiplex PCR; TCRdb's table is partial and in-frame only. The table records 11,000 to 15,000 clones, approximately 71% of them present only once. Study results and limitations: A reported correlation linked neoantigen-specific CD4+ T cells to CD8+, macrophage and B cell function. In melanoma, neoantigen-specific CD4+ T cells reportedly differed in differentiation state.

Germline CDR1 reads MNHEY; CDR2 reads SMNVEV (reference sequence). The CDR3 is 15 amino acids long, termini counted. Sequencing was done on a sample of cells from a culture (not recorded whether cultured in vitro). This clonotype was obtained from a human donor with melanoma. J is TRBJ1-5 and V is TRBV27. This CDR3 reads CASSPLWDVNQPQHF.